This T cell receptor (beta chain) was sequenced in a study of blood T cell repertoires in COVID-19. Background on the study: Samples came from the United States, Italy and Spain, spanning acute and convalescent COVID-19.

The CDR3 is 15 residues long. J lost 1 base, V lost 9 bases, and 3 bases had no gene match. CDR1 is LNHDA and CDR2 is SQIVND in the germline V gene (reference sequence). In the study's own analysis: Using reference gene primer amplification, nucleated cell counts were estimated. Sequencing was performed with immunoSEQ multiplex PCR; in TCRdb, only in-frame clones are kept and a portion is missing. The DNA gave D and trimming, while V, J and clone size come from that table. Here the sample spans under 15,000 clones, approximately 91% being singletons. Sequencing used peripheral blood. The source of this sequence is a human donor in a cohort sampled during active COVID-19. This chain joins TRBV19 and TRBJ2-5; 15 nucleotides line up with TRBD2. The CDR3 coding sequence is TGTGCCAGCCGGGGACTAGCGGGGGGCCAAGAGACCCAGTACTTC. This sequence encodes CASRGLAGGQETQYF.